The entry that follows covers one TCR beta chain sequence. Methods used by the authors: The authors estimated nucleated cell counts from reference gene primer amplification. Assay: immunoSEQ multiplex PCR; the TCRdb copy retains only in-frame clones and omits some. From that table come the V and J calls and clone size; the DNA was used to work out D and trimming. The profile shows around 200,000 clones, roughly 80% of them singletons. The sample originates from a study of blood T cell repertoires in COVID-19. Trimming removed 0 bases at V and 3 bases at J, with 9 bases between. This CDR3 is 14 amino acids long. Germline V CDR1 and CDR2: SGHDT, YYEEEE.

The chain uses TRBV5-6 and TRBJ1-1; D ambiguous. This sequence originates from a woman in her 70s with COVID-19, enrolled during active disease. The material sequenced was peripheral blood. This chain's CDR3 is CASSLVSVDTEAFF. The CDR3 nucleotides are TGTGCCAGCAGCTTGGTTTCGGTGGACACTGAAGCTTTCTTT.